Below are 5 T cell receptor beta chains sequenced from a single sample in a study of T cell responses to AZD1222 COVID-19 vaccine. Clones were read by immunoSEQ multiplex PCR, and TCRdb kept only the in-frame ones, dropping some. The profile shows about 120,000 clones, around 86% of them singletons. This specimen was peripheral blood, taken on day 0 of AZD1222 vaccination. These receptors were obtained from an adult in good health.

V and J are TRBV15 and TRBJ2-7, with 7 bases aligning to TRBD2. V gave up 1 base and J gave up 7 bases; unmatched junction bases: 4. Germline-derived CDR1 and CDR2 are LNHNV and YYDKDF (reference sequence). This CDR3 has 13 residues. CDR3 bases: TGTGCCACCAGCAGAGGACTAGCCTTTGAGCAGTACTTC. Translated, it gives CATSRGLAFEQYF. Full variable domain (rest looked up from reference TRBV15 and TRBJ2-7): DAMVIQNPRYQVTQFGKPVTLSCSQTLNHNVMYWYQQKSSQAPKLLFHYYDKDFNNEADTPDNFQSRRPNTSFCFLDIRSPGLGDTAMYLCATSRGLAFEQYFGPGTRLTVT.

The chain joins TRBV11-2 to TRBJ1-5, with a tentative D call TRBD1 (5 bases). There are 14 residues in the CDR3. Germline V gene lookup returns CDR1 SGHAT and CDR2 FQNNGV. Trimming removed 1 base at V and 10 bases at J, with 14 bases between. The chain's CDR3 is CASSLGWDTGPQHF. In DNA form, the CDR3 reads TGTGCCAGCAGCTTAGGCTGGGATACAGGTCCCCAGCATTTT. The full variable domain, with the rest looked up from reference TRBV11-2 and TRBJ1-5, is EAGVAQSPRYKIIEKRQSVAFWCNPISGHATLYWYQQILGQGPKLLIQFQNNGVVDDSQLPKDRFSAERLKGVDSTLKIQPAKLEDSAVYLCASSLGWDTGPQHFGDGTRLSIL.

V usage is TRBV7-2 and J usage is TRBJ2-6; 7 bases map to TRBD1. Trimming cost V 6 bases and J 0 bases; bases outside gene matches: 5. From germline, CDR1 is SGHTA and CDR2 FQGNSA. CDR3 length equals 16 residues. Here the CDR3 reads CASRDRQYSGANVLTF. DNA for the CDR3: TGTGCCAGCAGGGACAGGCAATACTCTGGGGCCAACGTCCTGACTTTC.

The J gene is TRBJ2-3, the V gene TRBV28, with 11 bases matching TRBD2. Germline values: CDR1 MDHEN, CDR2 SYDVKM. The J segment lost 3 bases and the V segment lost 6 bases, leaving 5 bases of the junction unmatched. The CDR3 covers 15 residues. This CDR3 is CASRLAGAVTDTQYF. The CDR3 region has the DNA TGTGCCAGCAGACTAGCGGGAGCAGTTACAGATACGCAGTATTTT.

V usage is TRBV7-9 and J usage is TRBJ1-2; D uncertain. In germline, CDR1 is SEHNR, CDR2 FQNEAQ (reference sequence). The CDR3 contains 11 residues. V was shortened by 5 bases and J by 2 bases, with 3 bases between the two germline ends. CDR3: CASSKNYGYTF. Written as DNA, the CDR3 is TGTGCCAGCAGCAAAAACTATGGCTACACCTTC.